The 9 T cell receptor beta chains presented below share a single source sample, sequenced in a study of cytomegalovirus exposure and HLA in healthy donors (dated by TCRdb to 2016 to 2017). Libraries were made using the immunoSEQ multiplex PCR assay. For the multiplex PCR, a mixture combining 60 forward primers for TCR Vbeta segments and 13 reverse primers for TCR Jbeta segments was used. TCRdb stores this immuneACCESS table with in-frame sequences only. Part of the clones is absent; in the studies checked, under half of the shortfall reflects unresolved V genes, and no reason is known for the rest. The sample data list about 190,000 clones, and around 67% of these were observed just once. Clones ranked in the top ten supply around 3.3% of the sample. Material for sequencing was PBMCs. The receptors originated from a woman aged 25-40 years in good health and CMV-seropositive.

This clone has more than one count but fewer than ten. The chain employs TRBV28 and TRBJ1-1, with no clear D. V lost 3 bases and J 8 bases, leaving 7 bases between the germline ends. CDR1 and CDR2 from the germline V gene are MDHEN and SYDVKM. This CDR3 is built from 11 residues. The CDR3 sequence: CASSFSREAFF. The CDR3, as DNA: TGTGCCAGCAGTTTTTCGAGGGAAGCTTTCTTT.

The chain is built from TRBV19 and TRBJ1-1; D unclear. Trimming left V 7 bases short and J 1 base short, with 16 bases between. Germline V gives CDR1 LNHDA, CDR2 SQIVND (reference sequence). There are 15 residues in the CDR3. The CDR3 is CASIAEEGRNTEAFF. In nucleotides, the CDR3 is TGTGCCAGTATAGCGGAGGAGGGAAGGAACACTGAAGCTTTCTTT. The full variable domain, in which reference TRBV19 and TRBJ1-1 provide the parts outside the CDR3, is DGGITQSPKYLFRKEGQNVTLSCEQNLNHDAMYWYRQDPGQGLRLIYYSQIVNDFQKGDIAEGYSVSREKKESFPLTVTSAQKNPTAFYLCASIAEEGRNTEAFFGQGTRLTVV.

This clone was observed a handful of times. The rearrangement links TRBV27 to TRBJ2-5; TRBD2 aligns across 11 bases. The DNA end favors TRBJ2-7, so the J call may be wrong. Germline assignment: CDR1 MNHEY and CDR2 SMNVEV (reference sequence). The CDR3 has 14 amino acids. DNA for the CDR3: TGTGCCAGCAGATTAGCGGGAGGGCCCGACGAGCAGTACTTC. This gives the protein CASRLAGGPDEQYF.

Points on this clone: Other DNA sequences from this sample encode an identical CDR3 as well. The chain carries TRBV6-5 and TRBJ1-5; 9 bases map to TRBD1. Germline V lookup: CDR1 MNHEY, CDR2 SVGAGI. CDR3 size: 14 residues. The V and J ends lost 6 bases and 4 bases, in that order; junction bases with no gene match: 4. DNA for the CDR3: TGTGCCAGCAGCCCCGGGACAGGGAATCAGCCCCAGCATTTT. Encoded protein: CASSPGTGNQPQHF.

This clone was recorded once. The genes are TRBV28 and TRBJ2-7; a possible D gene is TRBD2 (6 bases). The length of the CDR3 is 13 residues. The V gene lost 2 bases and the J gene lost 2 bases, with 7 bases spanning the gap. Germline CDR1 and CDR2: MDHEN and SYDVKM. CDR3 DNA sequence: TGTGCCAGCAGTTTAGCGGGGACCTACGAGCAGTACTTC. It specifies CASSLAGTYEQYF.

The rearrangement links TRBV4-2 to TRBJ2-1; D gene ambiguous. The V gene's germline CDR1 is LGHNA and CDR2 YNFKEQ. CDR3 length: 13 amino acids. V was shortened by 0 bases and J by 6 bases, with 6 bases between the two germline ends. The CDR3 bases are TGTGCCAGCAGCCAAGATTCGAGCAATGAGCAGTTCTTC. Residues: CASSQDSSNEQFF.

The chain uses TRBV25-1 and TRBJ2-2, with 11 bases aligning to TRBD1. V shed 4 bases, J shed 6 bases, and the junction held 4 bases outside the gene matches. The CDR3 spans 15 residues. Germline CDR1 MGHDK, CDR2 SYGVNS. The CDR3 reads CASSVRDRGAGELFF. For the CDR3, the DNA is TGTGCCAGCAGTGTGAGGGACAGGGGGGCCGGGGAGCTGTTTTTT.

Here the CDR3 DNA reads TGTGCCAGCAGCTGGCGGGGGTCCGAGCAGTACTTC. Its translation: CASSWRGSEQYF. The chain recombines TRBV7-2 with TRBJ2-7, with 7 bases lining up with TRBD2. V shed 4 bases and J 6 bases; nucleotides not matched to a gene: 3. CDR1 is SGHTA and CDR2 is FQGNSA in the germline V gene. The CDR3 has 12 amino acids. The complete variable domain, with remaining parts taken from reference TRBV7-2 and TRBJ2-7, reads GAGVSQSPSNKVTEKGKDVELRCDPISGHTALYWYRQSLGQGLEFLIYFQGNSAPDKSGLPSDRFSAERTGGSVSTLTIQRTQQEDSAVYLCASSWRGSEQYFGPGTRLTVT.

This clone occurred a few times. The CDR3 nucleotides read TGTGCCAGCAGCTTAGGCGGACAGGGGTTCAGAACTGAAGCTTTCTTT. Protein product: CASSLGGQGFRTEAFF. This chain joins TRBV7-9 and TRBJ1-1; 9 positions match TRBD1. The CDR3 runs to 16 residues. Germline V gives CDR1 SEHNR, CDR2 FQNEAQ (reference sequence). Trimming took 1 base from V and 5 from J; bases not matched to a gene: 8.